This TCR beta chain was found in a study of T cell responses to AZD1222 COVID-19 vaccine. Findings of the study overall: The CD4 TCRs associated with vaccination extended across spike and predominated at 160-218 and 743-854. AZD1222 recipients seropositive at baseline numbered only 5 or 6.

The CDR3 covers 18 residues. V was pared by 7 bases and J by 1 base, with 20 bases between. Germline CDR1 and CDR2: MNHEY and SMNVEV (reference sequence). Notes on this clone: The antigen remains unidentified.

Second-dose intervals near 4 or 12 weeks were combined. Generated by immunoSEQ multiplex PCR, the TCRdb table keeps only in-frame clones and is missing some. The sample lists about 160,000 clones, under 95% occurring once. V is TRBV27 and J is TRBJ1-6; no clear D. Sequencing used peripheral blood, obtained 28 days after the second AZD1222 dose. This sequence was found in an adult who received the AZD1222 COVID-19 vaccine. The CDR3 reads CASKRISLGRSYNSPLHF. The CDR3 bases are TGTGCCAGCAAAAGGATATCGCTCGGGCGGTCCTATAATTCACCCCTCCACTTT.